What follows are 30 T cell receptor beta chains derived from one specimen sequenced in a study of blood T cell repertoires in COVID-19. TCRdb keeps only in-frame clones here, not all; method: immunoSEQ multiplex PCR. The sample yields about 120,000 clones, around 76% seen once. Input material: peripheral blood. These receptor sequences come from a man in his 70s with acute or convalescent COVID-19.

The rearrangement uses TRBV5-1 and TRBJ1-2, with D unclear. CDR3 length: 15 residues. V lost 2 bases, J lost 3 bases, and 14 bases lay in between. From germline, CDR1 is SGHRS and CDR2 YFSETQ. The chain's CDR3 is CASSFGVVWDYGYTF. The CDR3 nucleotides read TGCGCCAGCAGCTTTGGAGTAGTATGGGACTATGGCTACACCTTC.

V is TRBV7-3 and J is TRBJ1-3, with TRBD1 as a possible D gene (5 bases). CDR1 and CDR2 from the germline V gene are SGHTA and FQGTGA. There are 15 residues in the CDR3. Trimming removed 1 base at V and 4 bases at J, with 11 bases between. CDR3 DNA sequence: TGTGCCAGCAGCTTAAAGGCAGGGAAAGGAAACACCATATATTTT. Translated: CASSLKAGKGNTIYF.

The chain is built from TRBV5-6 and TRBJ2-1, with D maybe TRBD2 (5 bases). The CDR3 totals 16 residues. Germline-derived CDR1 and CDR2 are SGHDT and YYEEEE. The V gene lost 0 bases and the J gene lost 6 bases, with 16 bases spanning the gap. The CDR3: CASSLAWLALANEQFF. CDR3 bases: TGTGCCAGCAGCTTGGCGTGGCTAGCATTGGCCAATGAGCAGTTCTTC.

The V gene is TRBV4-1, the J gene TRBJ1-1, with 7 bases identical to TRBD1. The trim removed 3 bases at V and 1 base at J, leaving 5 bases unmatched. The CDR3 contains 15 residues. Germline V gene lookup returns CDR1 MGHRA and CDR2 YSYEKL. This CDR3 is CASSHYRGRNTEAFF. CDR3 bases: TGCGCCAGCAGCCATTACAGGGGCCGGAACACTGAAGCTTTCTTT.

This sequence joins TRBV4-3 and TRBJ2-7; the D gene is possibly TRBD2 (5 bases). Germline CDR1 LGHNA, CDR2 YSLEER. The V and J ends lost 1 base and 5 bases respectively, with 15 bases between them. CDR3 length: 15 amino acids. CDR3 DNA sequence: TGCGCCAGCAGCCAAGCCAGACGAGGGATCGACGAGCAGTACTTC. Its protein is CASSQARRGIDEQYF.

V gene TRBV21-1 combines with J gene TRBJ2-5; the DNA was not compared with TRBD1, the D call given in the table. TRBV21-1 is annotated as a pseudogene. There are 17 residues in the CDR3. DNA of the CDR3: TGTGCCAGCAGCAATAGACCGACAGGGGGTAAGCGGGAGACCCAGTACTTC. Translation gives CASSNRPTGGKRETQYF.

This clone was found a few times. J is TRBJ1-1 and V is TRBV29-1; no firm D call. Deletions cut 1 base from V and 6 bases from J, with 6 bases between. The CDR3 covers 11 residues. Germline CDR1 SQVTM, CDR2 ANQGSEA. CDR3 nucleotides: TGCAGCGTTGAAGGTCCTCCTGAAGCTTTCTTT. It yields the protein CSVEGPPEAFF.

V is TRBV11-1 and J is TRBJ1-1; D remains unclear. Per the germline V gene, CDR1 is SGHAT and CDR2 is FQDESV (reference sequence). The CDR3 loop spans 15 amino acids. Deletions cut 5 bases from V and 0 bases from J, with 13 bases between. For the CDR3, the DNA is TGTGCCAGCAGCCCACTGAGGCAGATGAACACTGAAGCTTTCTTT. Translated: CASSPLRQMNTEAFF.

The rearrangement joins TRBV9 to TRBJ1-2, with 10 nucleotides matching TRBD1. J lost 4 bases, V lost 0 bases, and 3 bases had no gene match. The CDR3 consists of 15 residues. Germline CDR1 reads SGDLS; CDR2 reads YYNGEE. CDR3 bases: TGTGCCAGCAGCGTAGTGGGACAGGGGACCTATGGCTACACCTTC. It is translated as CASSVVGQGTYGYTF.

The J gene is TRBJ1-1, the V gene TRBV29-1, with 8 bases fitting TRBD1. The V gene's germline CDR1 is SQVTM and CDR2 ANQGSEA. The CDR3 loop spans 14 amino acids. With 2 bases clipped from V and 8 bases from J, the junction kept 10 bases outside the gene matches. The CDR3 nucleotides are TGCAGCGTTGAATCTATCGGACAGGGACCCGAAGCTTTCTTT. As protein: CSVESIGQGPEAFF.

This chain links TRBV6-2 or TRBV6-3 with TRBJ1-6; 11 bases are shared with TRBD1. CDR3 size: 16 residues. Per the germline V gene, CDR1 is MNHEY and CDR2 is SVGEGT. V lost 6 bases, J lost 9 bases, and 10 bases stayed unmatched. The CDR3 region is CASSQRGQGASSPLHF. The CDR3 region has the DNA TGTGCCAGCAGCCAGCGTGGACAGGGGGCAAGTTCACCCCTCCACTTT.

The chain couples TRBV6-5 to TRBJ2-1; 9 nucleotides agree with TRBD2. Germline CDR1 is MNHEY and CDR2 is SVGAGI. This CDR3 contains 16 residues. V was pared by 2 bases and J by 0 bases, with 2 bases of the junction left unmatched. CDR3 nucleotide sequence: TGTGCCAGCAGTTACCATAGCGGGGGCTCCTACAATGAGCAGTTCTTC. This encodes CASSYHSGGSYNEQFF.

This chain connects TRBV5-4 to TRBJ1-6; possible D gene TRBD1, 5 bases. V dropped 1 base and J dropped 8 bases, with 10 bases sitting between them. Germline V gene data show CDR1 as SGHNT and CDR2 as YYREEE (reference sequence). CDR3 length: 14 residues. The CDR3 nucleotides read TGTGCCAGCAGCTTGAGTCAGGGTTATTCACCCCTCCACTTT. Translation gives CASSLSQGYSPLHF. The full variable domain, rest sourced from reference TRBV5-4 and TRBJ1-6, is ETGVTQSPTHLIKTRGQQVTLRCSSQSGHNTVSWYQQALGQGPQFIFQYYREEENGRGNFPPRFSGLQFPNYSSELNVNALELDDSALYLCASSLSQGYSPLHFGNGTRLTVT.

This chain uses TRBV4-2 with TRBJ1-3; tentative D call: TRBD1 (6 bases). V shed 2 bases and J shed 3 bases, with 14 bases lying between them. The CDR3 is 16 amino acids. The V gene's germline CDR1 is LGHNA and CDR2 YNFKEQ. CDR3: CASSQQQGSGGNTIYF. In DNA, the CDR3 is TGTGCCAGCAGCCAACAACAGGGTTCGGGTGGAAACACCATATATTTT.

The CDR3, as DNA: TGTGCCAGCAGCTCTTGGGGAGGCAGCTCCTACGAGCAGTACTTC. This encodes CASSSWGGSSYEQYF. J is TRBJ2-7 and V is TRBV7-9; D might be TRBD2 (6 bases). The V end was cut by 4 bases, the J end by 0 bases, with 13 bases between. This CDR3 region has 15 residues. CDR1 and CDR2 (germline): SEHNR, FQNEAQ (reference sequence).

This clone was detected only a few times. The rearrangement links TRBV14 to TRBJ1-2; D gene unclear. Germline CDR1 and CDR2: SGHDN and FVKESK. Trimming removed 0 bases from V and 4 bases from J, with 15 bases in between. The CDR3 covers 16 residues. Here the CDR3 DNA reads TGTGCCAGCAGCCAAGAGATGGTAGCGTCCGTCTATGGCTACACCTTC. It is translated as CASSQEMVASVYGYTF.

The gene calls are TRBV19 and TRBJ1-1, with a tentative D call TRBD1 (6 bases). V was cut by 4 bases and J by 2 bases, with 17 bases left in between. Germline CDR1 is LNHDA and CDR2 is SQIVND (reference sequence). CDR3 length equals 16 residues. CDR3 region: CASSTAGTRLNTEAFF. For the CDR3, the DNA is TGTGCCAGTAGTACTGCCGGGACACGCCTAAACACTGAAGCTTTCTTT.

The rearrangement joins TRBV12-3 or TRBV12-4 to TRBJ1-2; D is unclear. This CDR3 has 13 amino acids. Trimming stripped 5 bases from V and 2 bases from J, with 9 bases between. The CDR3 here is CASSPIVNYGYTF. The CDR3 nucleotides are TGTGCCAGCAGTCCGATAGTGAACTATGGCTACACCTTC.

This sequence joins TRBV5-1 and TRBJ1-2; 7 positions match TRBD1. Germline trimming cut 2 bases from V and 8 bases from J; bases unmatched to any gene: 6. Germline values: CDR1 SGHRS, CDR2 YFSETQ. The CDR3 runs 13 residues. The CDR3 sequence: CASSFDRVYGYTF. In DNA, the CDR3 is TGCGCCAGCAGCTTCGACAGGGTCTACGGCTACACCTTC.

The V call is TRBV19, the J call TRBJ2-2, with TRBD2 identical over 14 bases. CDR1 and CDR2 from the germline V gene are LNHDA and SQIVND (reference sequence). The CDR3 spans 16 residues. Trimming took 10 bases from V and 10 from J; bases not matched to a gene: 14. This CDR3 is CATQRDPGLAGVELFF. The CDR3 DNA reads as TGTGCCACCCAAAGGGATCCGGGACTAGCGGGGGTGGAGCTGTTTTTT.

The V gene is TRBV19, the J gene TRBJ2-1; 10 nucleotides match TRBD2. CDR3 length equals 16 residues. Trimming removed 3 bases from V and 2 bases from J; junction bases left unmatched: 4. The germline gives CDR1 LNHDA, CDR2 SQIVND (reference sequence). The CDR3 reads CASSILSGGAYNEQFF. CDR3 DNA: TGTGCCAGTAGTATCCTGAGCGGGGGGGCCTACAATGAGCAGTTCTTC. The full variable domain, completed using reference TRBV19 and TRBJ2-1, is DGGITQSPKYLFRKEGQNVTLSCEQNLNHDAMYWYRQDPGQGLRLIYYSQIVNDFQKGDIAEGYSVSREKKESFPLTVTSAQKNPTAFYLCASSILSGGAYNEQFFGPGTRLTVL.

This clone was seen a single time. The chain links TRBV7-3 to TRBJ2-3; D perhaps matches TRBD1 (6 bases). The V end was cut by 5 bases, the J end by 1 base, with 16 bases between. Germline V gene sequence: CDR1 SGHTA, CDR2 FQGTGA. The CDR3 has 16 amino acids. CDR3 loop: CASSPMGAAGTDTQYF. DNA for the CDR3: TGTGCCAGCAGCCCGATGGGGGCGGCAGGCACAGATACGCAGTATTTT.

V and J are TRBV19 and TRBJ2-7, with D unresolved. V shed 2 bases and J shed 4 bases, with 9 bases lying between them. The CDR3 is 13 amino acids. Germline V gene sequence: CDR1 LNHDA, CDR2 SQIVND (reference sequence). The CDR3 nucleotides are TGTGCCAGTAGTATAACTGAGTCTTACGAGCAGTACTTC. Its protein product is CASSITESYEQYF. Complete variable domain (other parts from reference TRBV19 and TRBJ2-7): DGGITQSPKYLFRKEGQNVTLSCEQNLNHDAMYWYRQDPGQGLRLIYYSQIVNDFQKGDIAEGYSVSREKKESFPLTVTSAQKNPTAFYLCASSITESYEQYFGPGTRLTVT.

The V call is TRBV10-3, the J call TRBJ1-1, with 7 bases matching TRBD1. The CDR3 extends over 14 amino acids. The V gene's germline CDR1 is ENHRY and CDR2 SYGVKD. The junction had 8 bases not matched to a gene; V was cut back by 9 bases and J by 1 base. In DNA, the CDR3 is TGTGCCATTGAGACAGGGATACCGAACACTGAAGCTTTCTTT. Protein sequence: CAIETGIPNTEAFF.

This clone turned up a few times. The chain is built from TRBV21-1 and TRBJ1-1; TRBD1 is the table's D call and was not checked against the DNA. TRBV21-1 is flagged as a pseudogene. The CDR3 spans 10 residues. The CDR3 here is CASSGTEAFF. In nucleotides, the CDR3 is TGTGCCAGCAGCGGGACAGAAGCTTTCTTT.

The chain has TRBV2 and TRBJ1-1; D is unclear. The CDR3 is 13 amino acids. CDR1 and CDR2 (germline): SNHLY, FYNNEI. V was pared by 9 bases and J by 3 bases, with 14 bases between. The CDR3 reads CARGSGFDTEAFF. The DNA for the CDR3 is TGTGCCAGGGGATCGGGGTTTGACACTGAAGCTTTCTTT.

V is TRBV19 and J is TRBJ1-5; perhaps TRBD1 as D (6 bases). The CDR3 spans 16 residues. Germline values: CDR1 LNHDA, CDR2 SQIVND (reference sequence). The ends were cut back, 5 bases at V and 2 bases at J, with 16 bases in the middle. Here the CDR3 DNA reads TGTGCCAGTAGTGAAAACAGGGCTTCGGGCAATCAGCCCCAGCATTTT. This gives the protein CASSENRASGNQPQHF.

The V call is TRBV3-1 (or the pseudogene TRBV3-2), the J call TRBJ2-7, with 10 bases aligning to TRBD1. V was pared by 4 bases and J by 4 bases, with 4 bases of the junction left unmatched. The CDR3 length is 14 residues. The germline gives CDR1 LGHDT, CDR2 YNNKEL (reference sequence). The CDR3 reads CASSPRDRGYEQYF. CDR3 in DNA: TGTGCCAGCAGCCCCAGGGACAGGGGTTACGAGCAGTACTTC.

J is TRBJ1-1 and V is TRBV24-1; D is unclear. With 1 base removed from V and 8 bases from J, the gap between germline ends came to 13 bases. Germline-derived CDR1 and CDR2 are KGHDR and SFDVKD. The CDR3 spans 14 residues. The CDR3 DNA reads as TGTGCCACCAGTGATTTCCCCAGGTTCACCGAAGCTTTCTTT. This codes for CATSDFPRFTEAFF.

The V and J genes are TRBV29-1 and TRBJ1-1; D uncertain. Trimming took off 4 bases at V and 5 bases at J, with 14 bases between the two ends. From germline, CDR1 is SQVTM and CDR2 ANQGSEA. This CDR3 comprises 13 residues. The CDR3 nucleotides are TGCAGCGTTGTCCGTACAGACGGAACTGAAGCTTTCTTT. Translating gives CSVVRTDGTEAFF.